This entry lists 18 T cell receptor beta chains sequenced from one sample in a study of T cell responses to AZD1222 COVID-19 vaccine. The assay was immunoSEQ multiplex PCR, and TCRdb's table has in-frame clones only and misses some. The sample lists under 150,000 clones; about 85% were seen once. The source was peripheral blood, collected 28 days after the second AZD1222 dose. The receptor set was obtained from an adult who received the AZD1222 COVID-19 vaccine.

CDR3 protein: CASSQLGGMLAETQYF. The DNA of the CDR3 is TGTGCCAGCAGCCAGTTAGGGGGCATGCTCGCGGAGACCCAGTACTTC. The chain recombines TRBV7-7 with TRBJ2-5; TRBD1 matches at 7 bases. The V and J ends lost 5 bases and 5 bases, in that order; junction bases with no gene match: 14. The CDR3 extends over 16 amino acids. Germline lookup yields CDR1 SSHAT and CDR2 FNYEAQ (reference sequence).

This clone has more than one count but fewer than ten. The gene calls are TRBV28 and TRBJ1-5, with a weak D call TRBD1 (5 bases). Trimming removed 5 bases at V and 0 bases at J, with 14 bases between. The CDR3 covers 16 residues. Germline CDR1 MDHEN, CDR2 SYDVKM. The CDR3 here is CASSPGGRDSNQPQHF. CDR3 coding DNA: TGTGCCAGCAGTCCGGGGGGGAGGGATAGCAATCAGCCCCAGCATTTT. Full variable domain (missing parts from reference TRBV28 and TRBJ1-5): DVKVTQSSRYLVKRTGEKVFLECVQDMDHENMFWYRQDPGLGLRLIYFSYDVKMKEKGDIPEGYSVSREKKERFSLILESASTNQTSMYLCASSPGGRDSNQPQHFGDGTRLSIL.

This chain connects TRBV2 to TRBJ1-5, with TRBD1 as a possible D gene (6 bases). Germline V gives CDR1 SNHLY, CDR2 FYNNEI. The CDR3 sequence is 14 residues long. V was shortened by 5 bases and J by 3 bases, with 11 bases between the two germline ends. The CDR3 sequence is CASSRNRDNQPQHF. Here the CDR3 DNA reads TGTGCCAGCAGTCGGAACAGGGACAATCAGCCCCAGCATTTT.

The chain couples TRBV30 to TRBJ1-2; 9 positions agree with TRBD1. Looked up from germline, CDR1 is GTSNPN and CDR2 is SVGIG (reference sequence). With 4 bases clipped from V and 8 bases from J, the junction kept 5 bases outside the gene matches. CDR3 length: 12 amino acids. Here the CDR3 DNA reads TGTGCCTGGACAATGGGACAGGGAGGCTACACCTTC. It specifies CAWTMGQGGYTF.

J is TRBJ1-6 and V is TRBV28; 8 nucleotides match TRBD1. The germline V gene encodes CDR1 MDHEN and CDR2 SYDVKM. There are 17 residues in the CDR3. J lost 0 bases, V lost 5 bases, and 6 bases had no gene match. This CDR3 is CASSRQGFSSYNSPLHF. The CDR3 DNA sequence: TGTGCCAGCAGTCGACAGGGGTTCAGCTCCTATAATTCACCCCTCCACTTT.

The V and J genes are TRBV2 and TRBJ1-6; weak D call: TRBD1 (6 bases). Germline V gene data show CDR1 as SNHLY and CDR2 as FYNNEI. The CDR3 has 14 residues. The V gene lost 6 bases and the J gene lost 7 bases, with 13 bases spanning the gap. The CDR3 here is CASRGDTVNSPLHF. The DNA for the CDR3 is TGTGCCAGCAGGGGGGACACGGTGAATTCACCCCTCCACTTT.

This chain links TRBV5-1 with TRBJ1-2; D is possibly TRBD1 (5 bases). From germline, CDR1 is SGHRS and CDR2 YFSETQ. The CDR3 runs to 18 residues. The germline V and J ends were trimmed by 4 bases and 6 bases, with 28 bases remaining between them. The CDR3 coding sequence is TGCGCCAGCAGCGCCGGAGGAAGATACGGACGGGAAGGGGATGGCTACACCTTC. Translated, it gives CASSAGGRYGREGDGYTF.

In nucleotides, the CDR3 is TGTGCCTGGAGTGTGGCCCTCGGGACAGTCGGTTCACCCCTCCACTTT. Translated, it gives CAWSVALGTVGSPLHF. The chain has TRBV30 and TRBJ1-6; 7 positions match TRBD1. Germline CDR1 and CDR2: GTSNPN and SVGIG (reference sequence). This CDR3 is built from 16 residues. The trim removed 0 bases at V and 9 bases at J, leaving 11 bases unmatched.

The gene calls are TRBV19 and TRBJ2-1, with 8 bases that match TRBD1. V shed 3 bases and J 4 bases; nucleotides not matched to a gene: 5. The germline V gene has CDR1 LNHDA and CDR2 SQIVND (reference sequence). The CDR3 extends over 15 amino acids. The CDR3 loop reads CASSMDRETYNEQFF. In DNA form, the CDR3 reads TGTGCCAGTAGTATGGACAGGGAAACTTACAATGAGCAGTTCTTC.

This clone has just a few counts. CDR3 protein: CATSARQGSYGYTF. The CDR3, as DNA: TGTGCCACCAGTGCCCGACAGGGAAGCTATGGCTACACCTTC. J is TRBJ1-2 and V is TRBV24-1; 7 positions agree with TRBD1. The CDR3 runs 14 residues. Losses at the gene ends were 5 bases for V and 4 bases for J; bases not matched to a gene: 6. Germline V CDR1 and CDR2: KGHDR, SFDVKD.

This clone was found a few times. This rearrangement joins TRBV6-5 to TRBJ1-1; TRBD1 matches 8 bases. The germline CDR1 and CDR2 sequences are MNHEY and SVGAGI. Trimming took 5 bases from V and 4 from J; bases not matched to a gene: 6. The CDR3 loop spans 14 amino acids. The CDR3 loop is CASSTNRGITEAFF. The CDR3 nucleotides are TGTGCCAGCAGTACGAACAGGGGGATCACTGAAGCTTTCTTT.

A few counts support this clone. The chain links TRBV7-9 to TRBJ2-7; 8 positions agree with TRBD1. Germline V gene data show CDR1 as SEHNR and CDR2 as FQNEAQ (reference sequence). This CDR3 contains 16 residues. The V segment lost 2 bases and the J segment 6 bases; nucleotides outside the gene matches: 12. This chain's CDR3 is CASSLWPGRGLGEQYF. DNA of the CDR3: TGTGCCAGCAGCTTATGGCCCGGCAGGGGGCTTGGCGAGCAGTACTTC.

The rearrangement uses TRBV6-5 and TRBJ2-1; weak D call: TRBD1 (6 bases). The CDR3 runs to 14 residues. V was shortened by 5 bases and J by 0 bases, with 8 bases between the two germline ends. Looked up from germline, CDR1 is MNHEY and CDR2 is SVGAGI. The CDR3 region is CASSRGSSYNEQFF. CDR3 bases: TGTGCCAGCAGTAGGGGGAGCTCCTACAATGAGCAGTTCTTC.

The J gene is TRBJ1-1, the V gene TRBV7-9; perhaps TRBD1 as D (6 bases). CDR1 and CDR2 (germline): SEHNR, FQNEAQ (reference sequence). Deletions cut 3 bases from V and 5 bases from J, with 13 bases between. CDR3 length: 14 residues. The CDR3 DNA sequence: TGTGCCAGCAGCTTTAGGGGGAGGGGAACTGAAGCTTTCTTT. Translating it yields CASSFRGRGTEAFF.

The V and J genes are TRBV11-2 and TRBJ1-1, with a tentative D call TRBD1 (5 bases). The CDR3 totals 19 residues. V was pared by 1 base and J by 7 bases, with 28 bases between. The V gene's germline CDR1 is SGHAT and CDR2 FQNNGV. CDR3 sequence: CASSLAIPRQGSWSGEAFF. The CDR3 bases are TGTGCCAGCAGCTTAGCCATACCGAGGCAGGGAAGTTGGTCTGGTGAAGCTTTCTTT. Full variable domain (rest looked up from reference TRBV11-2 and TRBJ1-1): EAGVAQSPRYKIIEKRQSVAFWCNPISGHATLYWYQQILGQGPKLLIQFQNNGVVDDSQLPKDRFSAERLKGVDSTLKIQPAKLEDSAVYLCASSLAIPRQGSWSGEAFFGQGTRLTVV.

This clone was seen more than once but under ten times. CDR3 sequence (DNA): TGTGCCAGCAGCTCGGGGACGGGGAACACTGAAGCTTTCTTT. Translated: CASSSGTGNTEAFF. The rearrangement uses TRBV7-3 and TRBJ1-1; tentative D call: TRBD1 (5 bases). This CDR3 region has 14 residues. Trimming stripped 4 bases from V and 1 base from J, with 10 bases between. Germline lookup yields CDR1 SGHTA and CDR2 FQGTGA. The full variable domain, in which reference TRBV7-3 and TRBJ1-1 provide the parts outside the CDR3, is GAGVSQTPSNKVTEKGKYVELRCDPISGHTALYWYRQSLGQGPEFLIYFQGTGAADDSGLPNDRFFAVRPEGSVSTLKIQRTERGDSAVYLCASSSGTGNTEAFFGQGTRLTVV.

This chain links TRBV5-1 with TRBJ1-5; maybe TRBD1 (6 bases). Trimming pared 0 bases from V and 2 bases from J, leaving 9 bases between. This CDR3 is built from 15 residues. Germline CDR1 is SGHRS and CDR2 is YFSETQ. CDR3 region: CASSLDGQRNQPQHF. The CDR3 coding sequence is TGCGCCAGCAGCTTGGATGGACAGCGCAATCAGCCCCAGCATTTT.

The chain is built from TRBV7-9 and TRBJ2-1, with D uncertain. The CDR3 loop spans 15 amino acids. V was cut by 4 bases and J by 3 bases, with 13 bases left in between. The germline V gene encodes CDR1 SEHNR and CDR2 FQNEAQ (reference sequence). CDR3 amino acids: CASSSSLLSYNEQFF. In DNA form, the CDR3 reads TGTGCCAGCAGCTCGTCGTTGCTTAGCTACAATGAGCAGTTCTTC.